This T cell receptor beta chain was observed in a study of a mutant IDH1 vaccine in newly diagnosed glioma. The CDR3 sequence is 16 residues long. Germline V gives CDR1 SEHNR, CDR2 FQNEAQ (reference sequence). V was pared by 4 bases and J by 7 bases, with 13 bases of the junction left unmatched. Data came from immunoSEQ multiplex PCR; TCRdb stores just in-frame clones and leaves some out. The sample records 75,000 to 100,000 clones, over 75% being singletons. Time point reported: baseline, week 1 (first vaccination visit). Treatment indicated: pre-vaccination baseline after standard-of-care therapy. This chain connects TRBV7-9 to TRBJ1-2, with 9 bases matching TRBD1. The origin of this receptor is a man aged 40-55 years with glioma. Some clones in this sample may be carry-over from other donors' samples. Sample: PBMCs, taken from a glioma patient treated with radiotherapy, temozolomide or both. CDR3 in amino acids: CASSSPGLQGASGYTF. The CDR3 bases are TGTGCCAGCAGCTCCCCCGGCTTACAGGGGGCAAGTGGCTACACCTTC. Looking up the rest from reference TRBV7-9 and TRBJ1-2 gives the full variable domain: DTGVSQNPRHKITKRGQNVTFRCDPISEHNRLYWYRQTLGQGPEFLTYFQNEAQLEKSRLLSDRFSAERPKGSFSTLEIQRTEQGDSAMYLCASSSPGLQGASGYTFGSGTRLTVV.